The T cell receptor beta chain under discussion was sequenced for a study of blood T cell repertoires in COVID-19. Profiled with immunoSEQ multiplex PCR; TCRdb holds only in-frame clones, not every one. The sample carries roughly 210,000 clones, 80% to 90% recorded once. With 2 bases removed from V and 9 bases from J, the gap between germline ends came to 11 bases. This CDR3 is built from 13 residues. Looked up from germline, CDR1 is MRHNA and CDR2 is SNTAGT. This clonotype was sampled from a man younger than 40 in a cohort exposed to, infected with or recovered from COVID-19 (not recorded which). The chain recombines TRBV6-4 with TRBJ2-1; D is perhaps TRBD1 (6 bases). Sequencing was done on a sample of PBMCs or T cells enriched from blood (not recorded which). This CDR3 is CASSDRGRGEQFF. The CDR3 DNA reads TGTGCCAGCAGTGACAGGGGCAGGGGTGAGCAGTTCTTC.